This passage covers 24 T cell receptor beta chains from one sample sequenced in a study of blood T cells in healthy people across ages. Primed by a sample-barcoded 5' primer and a J-beta primer mix, a second PCR proceeded for about 7 to 11 cycles. Via MiXCR, TCRdb re-called the 5' RACE reads, giving one row per CDR3 protein. The sample shows roughly 830,000 distinct CDR3 sequences, approximately 67% of them seen only once. The source material was blood. The origin of the receptors is a man aged 25 to 45 in good health.

This clonotype has more than one count but fewer than ten. The CDR3 protein is CASSFPRQGASYEQYF. CDR3 DNA: TGTGCCAGCAGTTTTCCCAGACAGGGGGCATCCTACGAGCAGTACTTC. The J gene is TRBJ2-4, the V gene TRBV12-3 or TRBV12-4; 10 positions match TRBD1. The J call may be in error: the DNA end matches TRBJ2-7 better. The CDR3 is 16 amino acids.

The chain links TRBV21-1 to TRBJ2-3. TRBV21-1 is annotated as a pseudogene. There are 10 residues in the CDR3. CDR3 in DNA: TGTCCGCGCGGCACAGATACGCAGTATTTT. This sequence encodes CPRGTDTQYF.

Worth noting for this clonotype: The junction shows a germline mismatch at one end, possibly a read error. The chain combines TRBV7-2 with TRBJ2-5; TRBD2 aligns across 12 bases. The germline CDR1 and CDR2 sequences are SGHTA and FQGNSA. The CDR3 runs to 16 residues. The CDR3 spells CASSAELAGGKETQYF. CDR3 in DNA: TGTGCCAGCAGCGCCGAGCTAGCGGGGGGGAAAGAGACCCAGTACTTT.

The V call is TRBV6-5, the J call TRBJ2-3, with a weak D call TRBD1 (6 bases). CDR1 and CDR2 from the germline V gene are MNHEY and SVGAGI. The CDR3 runs to 13 residues. Deletions cut 1 base from V and 10 bases from J, with 12 bases between. The CDR3 DNA is TGTGCCAGCAGTTACTTCGCAGGGGATCCGCAGTATTTT. As protein: CASSYFAGDPQYF.

This chain joins TRBV6-5 and TRBJ2-5; D possibly uses TRBD1 or TRBD2 (5 bases each). This CDR3 is 15 amino acids long. CDR1 MNHEY and CDR2 SVGAGI come from the germline V gene. The ends were cut back, 0 bases at V and 3 bases at J, with 11 bases in the middle. The CDR3 is CASSYSILGEETQYF. The CDR3 DNA follows: TGTGCCAGCAGTTACTCGATTCTGGGGGAAGAGACCCAGTACTTC.

This clonotype was seen just once. V is TRBV29-1 and J is TRBJ2-7; the match to TRBD1 covers 8 bases. The J segment lost 0 bases and the V segment lost 4 bases, leaving 11 bases of the junction unmatched. CDR3 size: 16 residues. Looked up from germline, CDR1 is SQVTM and CDR2 is ANQGSEA. The CDR3 region has the DNA TGCAGCGTTGGGGGGCAGGGGGCGAGATACTCCTACGAGCAGTACTTC. This translates into CSVGGQGARYSYEQYF.

As to this clonotype: The junction shows a germline mismatch at one end, possibly a read error. The chain employs TRBV7-9 and TRBJ2-3, with TRBD1 matching 8 bases. The CDR3 sequence is 17 residues long. Germline V gene lookup returns CDR1 SEHNR and CDR2 FQNEAQ (reference sequence). The CDR3 protein is CAGSLARTGPETDTQYF. The CDR3 DNA reads TGTGCCGGCAGCTTAGCCCGGACAGGGCCCGAGACAGATACGCAGTATTTT.

This chain links TRBV20-1 with TRBJ1-6; 9 bases match TRBD1. The length of the CDR3 is 21 residues. V lost 0 bases and J lost 0; bases outside the gene matches: 15. CDR1 DFQATT and CDR2 SNEGSKA come from the germline V gene (reference sequence). The CDR3, as DNA: TGCAGTGCTAGAGAGGGTGGGGACAGGGCGGCGGTAGGCTCCTATAATTCACCCCTCCACTTT. Residues: CSAREGGDRAAVGSYNSPLHF.

In this sample, this clonotype turned up a few times. The V call is TRBV7-2, the J call TRBJ2-4; possibly TRBD1 for D (7 bases). Germline assignment: CDR1 SGHTA and CDR2 FQGNSA. V was clipped by 6 bases and J by 3 bases, with 24 bases between them. This CDR3 has 18 residues. The CDR3 protein is CASSETGRTLRVKNIQYF. CDR3 DNA: TGTGCCAGCAGTGAGACAGGGAGGACTCTCAGGGTCAAAAACATTCAGTACTTC.

The rearrangement links TRBV4-2 to TRBJ2-2, with TRBD2 identical over 10 bases. The CDR3 runs 19 residues. J lost 0 bases, V lost 4 bases, and 11 bases had no gene match. Germline lookup yields CDR1 LGHNA and CDR2 YNFKEQ. CDR3 DNA sequence: TGTGCCAGCAGCCGCGACCTAGCGGGGGCGAGGTCGAACACCGGGGAGCTGTTTTTT. This sequence encodes CASSRDLAGARSNTGELFF.

The rearrangement joins TRBV20-1 to TRBJ1-5; D unresolved. Germline V gene lookup returns CDR1 DFQATT and CDR2 SNEGSKA (reference sequence). The CDR3 extends over 14 amino acids. V gave up 3 bases and J gave up 0 bases, with 9 bases separating them. Here the CDR3 reads CSARTGISNQPQHF. CDR3 DNA sequence: TGCAGTGCTAGGACGGGGATTAGCAATCAGCCCCAGCATTTT.

The chain uses TRBV5-5 and TRBJ2-1; D may be TRBD2 (5 bases). The CDR3 is 16 amino acids. Germline loops: CDR1 SGHKS, CDR2 YYEKEE (reference sequence). The V end lost 3 bases, the J end lost 2 bases, and 15 bases lay between the germline ends. CDR3 sequence reads: CASSSADGLPYNEQFF. CDR3 sequence (DNA): TGTGCCAGCAGCTCAGCGGACGGACTCCCCTACAATGAGCAGTTCTTC. Drawing the rest from reference TRBV5-5 and TRBJ2-1, the complete variable domain is DAGVTQSPTHLIKTRGQQVTLRCSPISGHKSVSWYQQVLGQGPQFIFQYYEKEERGRGNFPDRFSARQFPNYSSELNVNALLLGDSALYLCASSSADGLPYNEQFFGPGTRLTVL.

The chain recombines TRBV10-3 with TRBJ2-3; no clear D. Germline CDR1 and CDR2: ENHRY and SYGVKD. The V end was cut by 2 bases, the J end by 4 bases, with 10 bases between. The length of the CDR3 is 14 residues. The CDR3 is CAISEVGLPDTQYF. DNA for the CDR3: TGTGCCATCAGTGAGGTCGGGCTCCCAGATACGCAGTATTTT.

This clonotype was detected only a few times. The V gene is TRBV29-1, the J gene TRBJ2-3; no clear D. Trimming took off 4 bases at V and 0 bases at J, with 8 bases between the two ends. Germline V gives CDR1 SQVTM, CDR2 ANQGSEA. This CDR3 is 13 amino acids long. CDR3 in amino acids: CSVGSLSTDTQYF. CDR3 bases: TGCAGCGTTGGGTCCCTGAGCACAGATACGCAGTATTTT.

The chain joins TRBV29-1 to TRBJ1-2; no clear D. V was pared by 7 bases and J by 0 bases, with 15 bases between. This CDR3 comprises 14 residues. Germline CDR1 SQVTM, CDR2 ANQGSEA. The CDR3 sequence is CSAADGQANYGYTF. DNA of the CDR3: TGCAGCGCCGCCGACGGTCAAGCTAACTATGGCTACACCTTC.

The rearrangement joins TRBV20-1 to TRBJ2-7, with TRBD1 matching 12 bases. The CDR3 covers 14 residues. J gave up 5 bases and V 4 bases, and 6 bases lay outside the gene matches. Germline V gene sequence: CDR1 DFQATT, CDR2 SNEGSKA (reference sequence). CDR3 sequence: CSANRDRGQDEQYF. CDR3 DNA sequence: TGCAGTGCTAACCGGGACAGGGGGCAAGACGAGCAGTACTTC.

V is TRBV5-1 and J is TRBJ1-1; D may be TRBD1 (5 bases). CDR3 length equals 15 residues. CDR1 is SGHRS, CDR2 YFSETQ, per germline. V was shortened by 2 bases and J by 1 base, with 12 bases between the two germline ends. The CDR3 region is CASSFRPRANTEAFF. The CDR3 DNA follows: TGCGCCAGCAGCTTTCGACCCAGGGCGAACACTGAAGCTTTCTTT.

This chain links TRBV15 with TRBJ2-4; possible D gene TRBD1, 5 bases. The end of the DNA fits TRBJ2-5 better, so the J call may be wrong. The CDR3 contains 14 residues. Germline-derived CDR1 and CDR2 are LNHNV and YYDKDF (reference sequence). The CDR3 reads CATSRRQYRETQYF. In DNA, the CDR3 is TGTGCCACCAGCAGACGACAATACAGGGAGACCCAGTACTTC.

Concerning this clonotype: Being one base from a much bigger clone, this may be a read error. CDR3 amino acids: CASSAGSTDTQYF. Here the CDR3 DNA reads TGTGCCAGCAGTGCAGGGAGCACAGATACGCAGTATTTT. The chain combines TRBV6-4 with TRBJ2-3; D perhaps matches TRBD1 (5 bases). Germline V CDR1 and CDR2: MRHNA, SNTAGT. V was trimmed by 4 bases and J by 0 bases, leaving 5 bases between them. The CDR3 has 13 residues.

There are many counts of this clonotype. The chain uses TRBV7-3 and TRBJ2-5; no clear D gene. The CDR3 extends over 13 amino acids. CDR1 and CDR2 from the germline V gene are SGHTA and FQGTGA. Trimming pared 5 bases from V and 5 bases from J, leaving 12 bases between. CDR3 protein: CASSRSITETQYF. The CDR3, as DNA: TGTGCCAGCAGCCGCTCAATAACGGAGACCCAGTACTTC.

The chain links TRBV7-2 to TRBJ2-5; perhaps TRBD2 as D (7 bases). The J call may not be correct, given that the DNA end is closer to TRBJ2-7. This CDR3 is 14 amino acids long. The germline CDR1 and CDR2 sequences are SGHTA and FQGNSA. In DNA, the CDR3 is TGTGCCAGCAGCTCAAATAAGGGGGGGTACGAGCAGTACTTC. Translating it yields CASSSNKGGYEQYF.

The chain is built from TRBV9 and TRBJ2-4; 8 nucleotides align to TRBD2. Germline V CDR1 and CDR2: SGDLS, YYNGEE. The CDR3 has 12 amino acids. V trimming: 7 bases; J trimming: 12 bases; junction bases outside the gene matches: 9. The CDR3 spells CASGTRDSTQYF. CDR3 nucleotides: TGTGCCAGCGGGACTAGGGATAGCACTCAGTACTTC.

CDR3 amino acids: CASTTSQGAFGELFF. DNA for the CDR3: TGTGCCAGCACAACCTCACAGGGGGCGTTCGGGGAGCTGTTTTTT. The genes are TRBV6-5 and TRBJ2-2; TRBD1 matches 9 bases. Per the germline V gene, CDR1 is MNHEY and CDR2 is SVGAGI. The CDR3 runs to 15 residues. Germline trimming cut 7 bases from V and 7 bases from J; bases unmatched to any gene: 10.

In this sample, this clonotype turned up a few times. This sequence joins TRBV5-1 and TRBJ2-7, with D perhaps TRBD1 (5 bases). This CDR3 spans 16 amino acids. Trimming left V 5 bases short and J 1 base short, with 19 bases between. Germline V CDR1 and CDR2: SGHRS, YFSETQ. The CDR3 region is CASRPPPRQTSYEQYF. DNA of the CDR3: TGCGCCAGCAGGCCGCCTCCGAGACAGACATCCTACGAGCAGTACTTC. Supplemented by reference TRBV5-1 and TRBJ2-7, the full variable domain reads KAGVTQTPRYLIKTRGQQVTLSCSPISGHRSVSWYQQTPGQGLQFLFEYFSETQRNKGNFPGRFSGRQFSNSRSEMNVSTLELGDSALYLCASRPPPRQTSYEQYFGPGTRLTVT.